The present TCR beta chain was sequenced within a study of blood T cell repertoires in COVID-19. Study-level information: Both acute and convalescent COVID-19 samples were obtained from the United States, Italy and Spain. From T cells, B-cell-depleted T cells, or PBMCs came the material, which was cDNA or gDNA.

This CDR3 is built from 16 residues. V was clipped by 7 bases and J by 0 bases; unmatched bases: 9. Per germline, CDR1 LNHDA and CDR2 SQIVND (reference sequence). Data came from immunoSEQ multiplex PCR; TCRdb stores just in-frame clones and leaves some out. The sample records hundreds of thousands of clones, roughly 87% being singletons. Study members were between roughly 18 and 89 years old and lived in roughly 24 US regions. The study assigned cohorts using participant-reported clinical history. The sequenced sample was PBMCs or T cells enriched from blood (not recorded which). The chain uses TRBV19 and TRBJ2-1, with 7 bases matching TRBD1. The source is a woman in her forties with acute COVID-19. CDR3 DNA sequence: TGTGCCAGTACCCCTCCGGGACAGAGCTCCTACAATGAGCAGTTCTTC. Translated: CASTPPGQSSYNEQFF.